This T cell receptor (beta chain) was recorded in a study of blood T cell repertoires in COVID-19. Study in general: Acute and convalescent COVID-19 samples came from the United States, Italy and Spain. T cells, B-cell-depleted T cells, or PBMCs provided the cDNA or gDNA that served as material.

The CDR3 has 15 amino acids. Trimming removed 1 base from V and 7 bases from J, with 17 bases in between. CDR1 and CDR2 from the germline V gene are LGHNA and YNFKEQ. Per the original methods: Amplifying reference gene primers gave estimates of nucleated cell counts. Profiled with immunoSEQ multiplex PCR; TCRdb holds only in-frame clones, not every one. That table furnishes V, J and clone size, whereas the DNA furnished D and trimming. The sample contains roughly 140,000 clones, around three quarters of which appear only once. V is TRBV4-2 and J is TRBJ2-7; tentative D call: TRBD2 (7 bases). This receptor was identified in a man between 60 and 75 years old with acute or convalescent COVID-19. The sequencing sample was made of peripheral blood. The chain's CDR3 is CASSQVQRDTGEQYF. CDR3 coding DNA: TGTGCCAGCAGCCAAGTTCAGCGGGACACGGGTGAGCAGTACTTC.